The 31 T cell receptor beta chains listed next were all sequenced from one sample in a study of T cell responses to AZD1222 COVID-19 vaccine. Some clones are missing from TCRdb's copy, which holds only in-frame ones; the method was immunoSEQ multiplex PCR. The table lists about 110,000 clones, roughly 91% of them singletons. Sequences were derived from peripheral blood, sampled 28 days after the second AZD1222 dose. All receptors derive from an adult who received the AZD1222 COVID-19 vaccine.

V usage is TRBV4-1 and J usage is TRBJ2-5; D is unresolved. This CDR3 comprises 15 residues. The V end was cut by 3 bases, the J end by 5 bases, with 16 bases between. Germline values: CDR1 MGHRA, CDR2 YSYEKL. In DNA, the CDR3 is TGCGCCAGCAGCCAGACCGACAAGGGTGGGGAGACCCAGTACTTC. Its protein is CASSQTDKGGETQYF.

V and J are TRBV3-1 (or the pseudogene TRBV3-2) and TRBJ2-7; D uncertain. V lost 1 base to trimming and J lost 5 bases, with 6 bases between them. This CDR3 spans 12 amino acids. In germline, CDR1 is LGHDT, CDR2 YNNKEL (reference sequence). This chain's CDR3 is CASSQGRNEQYF. Here the CDR3 DNA reads TGTGCCAGCAGCCAAGGGAGAAACGAGCAGTACTTC.

The chain employs TRBV6-4 and TRBJ2-2; D is unclear. The CDR3 sequence is 14 residues long. CDR1 is MRHNA and CDR2 is SNTAGT in the germline V gene. V was shortened by 2 bases and J by 3 bases, with 7 bases between the two germline ends. The CDR3 protein is CASSDQAYTGELFF. Written as DNA, the CDR3 is TGTGCCAGCAGTGACCAGGCGTACACCGGGGAGCTGTTTTTT.

This sequence joins TRBV6-5 and TRBJ1-5, with D maybe TRBD1 (6 bases). The CDR3 is 13 residues long. The germline V gene has CDR1 MNHEY and CDR2 SVGAGI. Deletions cut 5 bases from V and 6 bases from J, with 11 bases between. The CDR3 spells CASSQPGVQPQHF. In nucleotides, the CDR3 is TGTGCCAGCAGTCAACCAGGGGTTCAGCCCCAGCATTTT.

V usage is TRBV6-4 and J usage is TRBJ1-4; the match to TRBD1 covers 8 bases. CDR3 length: 20 residues. V shed 2 bases, J shed 0 bases, and the junction held 14 bases outside the gene matches. CDR1 and CDR2 from the germline V gene are MRHNA and SNTAGT. The CDR3 here is CASSDARDRTKWATNEKLFF. In DNA form, the CDR3 reads TGTGCCAGCAGTGACGCAAGGGACAGGACAAAGTGGGCAACTAATGAAAAACTGTTTTTT.

The chain joins TRBV21-1 to TRBJ2-3. TRBV21-1 is a listed pseudogene. The CDR3 extends over 15 amino acids. CDR3 protein: CASSRKVSGTDTQYF. In nucleotides, the CDR3 is TGTGCCAGCAGCAGGAAGGTTTCAGGCACAGATACGCAGTATTTT.

This sequence joins TRBV3-1 (or the pseudogene TRBV3-2) and TRBJ1-1; D is possibly TRBD1 (5 bases). The V end lost 4 bases, the J end lost 5 bases, and 14 bases lay between the germline ends. The length of the CDR3 is 14 residues. In germline, CDR1 is LGHDT, CDR2 YNNKEL (reference sequence). This chain's CDR3 is CASSRAGRWTEAFF. CDR3 sequence (DNA): TGTGCCAGCAGCCGCGCGGGGCGGTGGACTGAAGCTTTCTTT.

The chain has TRBV16 and TRBJ1-2; D gene unclear. CDR1 and CDR2 from the germline V gene are KGHSY and FQNENV. This CDR3 contains 15 residues. The ends were cut back, 2 bases at V and 8 bases at J, with 18 bases in the middle. CDR3 amino acids: CASSQTKSGRGGYTF. In DNA, the CDR3 is TGTGCCAGCAGCCAAACCAAATCAGGCCGAGGCGGCTACACCTTC.

The V and J genes are TRBV5-6 and TRBJ1-2; D is perhaps TRBD1 (5 bases). Germline-derived CDR1 and CDR2 are SGHDT and YYEEEE. V was shortened by 0 bases and J by 8 bases, with 11 bases between the two germline ends. The CDR3 runs 13 residues. The CDR3 protein is CASSLDGGGGYTF. The CDR3 nucleotides are TGTGCCAGCAGCTTGGATGGTGGGGGAGGCTACACCTTC. Full variable domain (outside the CDR3, taken from reference TRBV5-6 and TRBJ1-2): DAGVTQSPTHLIKTRGQQVTLRCSPKSGHDTVSWYQQALGQGPQFIFQYYEEEERQRGNFPDRFSGHQFPNYSSELNVNALLLGDSALYLCASSLDGGGGYTFGSGTRLTVV.

The V and J genes are TRBV19 and TRBJ2-5; 8 positions match TRBD1. V shed 3 bases, J shed 4 bases, and the junction held 10 bases outside the gene matches. Germline CDR1 and CDR2: LNHDA and SQIVND (reference sequence). The CDR3 extends over 16 amino acids. CDR3 nucleotide sequence: TGTGCCAGTAGTATGGCCCGGACAGGGAGAGGAGAGACCCAGTACTTC. Its translation: CASSMARTGRGETQYF.

Concerning this clone itself: The sample holds other DNA sequences that translate to the same CDR3. The chain is built from TRBV27 and TRBJ2-1; either TRBD1 or TRBD2 may supply D (5 bases each). The CDR3 totals 12 residues. Deletions cut 4 bases from V and 10 bases from J, with 11 bases between. Per the germline V gene, CDR1 is MNHEY and CDR2 is SMNVEV (reference sequence). CDR3 region: CASSSTGTEQFF. Here the CDR3 DNA reads TGTGCCAGCAGTTCCACCGGGACGGAGCAGTTCTTC.

The chain links TRBV19 to TRBJ1-2; D call uncertain. V lost 0 bases and J 6 bases, leaving 8 bases between the germline ends. This CDR3 is 13 amino acids long. Germline V gene sequence: CDR1 LNHDA, CDR2 SQIVND (reference sequence). The DNA for the CDR3 is TGTGCCAGTAGTATAGATATAGGGAATGGCTACACCTTC. Residues: CASSIDIGNGYTF.

By sample share, this clone is medium-sized (0.01 to 0.1%). This sequence joins TRBV7-8 and TRBJ2-1; no clear D gene. Trimming cost V 2 bases and J 0 bases, with 8 bases left between them. Germline V gene sequence: CDR1 SGHVS, CDR2 FQNEAQ. This CDR3 spans 15 amino acids. CDR3 amino acids: CASSLSHLSYNEQFF. CDR3 sequence (DNA): TGTGCCAGCAGCTTAAGTCATCTCTCCTACAATGAGCAGTTCTTC.

This chain connects TRBV6-5 to TRBJ1-2, with D perhaps TRBD1 (5 bases). Trimming shortened V by 6 bases and J by 0 bases, and 11 bases separated the two germline ends. Germline V gives CDR1 MNHEY, CDR2 SVGAGI. This CDR3 has 14 amino acids. In DNA form, the CDR3 reads TGTGCCAGCAGCCCCGGGGCGGCTAACTATGGCTACACCTTC. Protein: CASSPGAANYGYTF.

This clone was seen once. The rearrangement joins TRBV5-1 to TRBJ1-2, with a possible D match to TRBD1 (6 bases). V was trimmed by 4 bases and J by 1 base, leaving 14 bases between them. Germline V CDR1 and CDR2: SGHRS, YFSETQ. The CDR3 is made up of 15 amino acids. DNA for the CDR3: TGCGCCAGCAGCGCATACAGGGTTTTTAACTATGGCTACACCTTC. Protein sequence: CASSAYRVFNYGYTF.

The chain is built from TRBV5-8 and TRBJ1-3; 7 bases agree with TRBD1. Trimming removed 1 base from V and 2 bases from J; junction bases left unmatched: 6. Looked up from germline, CDR1 is SGHTS and CDR2 is YDEGEE. This CDR3 has 16 amino acids. CDR3 residues: CASSLSGTEPGNTIYF. The CDR3 DNA reads as TGTGCCAGCAGCTTGTCAGGGACAGAGCCTGGAAACACCATATATTTT.

This chain links TRBV30 with TRBJ1-2; D is ambiguous. V was cut by 1 base and J by 7 bases, with 19 bases left in between. Germline V gene sequence: CDR1 GTSNPN, CDR2 SVGIG (reference sequence). The length of the CDR3 is 15 residues. The CDR3 loop reads CAWSEPQLEVGGYTF. The CDR3 coding sequence is TGTGCCTGGAGTGAGCCTCAACTGGAGGTTGGTGGCTACACCTTC.

The chain uses TRBV11-2 and TRBJ2-2; 7 bases match TRBD2. Germline trimming cut 3 bases from V and 3 bases from J; bases unmatched to any gene: 4. In germline, CDR1 is SGHAT, CDR2 FQNNGV. The CDR3 totals 15 residues. DNA of the CDR3: TGTGCCAGCAGCTTCGGCGGGGGACACACCGGGGAGCTGTTTTTT. Its translation is CASSFGGGHTGELFF.

This chain joins TRBV19 and TRBJ2-2, with TRBD1 identical over 9 bases. Germline-derived CDR1 and CDR2 are LNHDA and SQIVND (reference sequence). The junction had 3 bases not matched to a gene; V was cut back by 3 bases and J by 7 bases. The length of the CDR3 is 14 residues. CDR3 sequence: CASSIWTGDGELFF. CDR3 nucleotides: TGTGCCAGTAGTATCTGGACAGGGGACGGGGAGCTGTTTTTT.

This sequence joins TRBV13 and TRBJ2-1; TRBD2 is a possible D gene (6 bases). The germline V gene has CDR1 PRHDT and CDR2 FYEKMQ (reference sequence). The CDR3 loop spans 12 amino acids. Trimming pared 5 bases from V and 5 bases from J, leaving 7 bases between. CDR3 nucleotide sequence: TGTGCCAGCAGCGGGGAGGACAATGAGCAGTTCTTC. It codes for CASSGEDNEQFF.

The rearrangement links TRBV3-1 (or the pseudogene TRBV3-2) to TRBJ2-5; possibly TRBD1 for D (6 bases). CDR3 length equals 15 residues. Germline V gene lookup returns CDR1 LGHDT and CDR2 YNNKEL (reference sequence). Trimming cost V 4 bases and J 5 bases, with 17 bases left between them. As DNA, the CDR3 is TGTGCCAGCAGCCCATTGGGCACAGGGCGGGAGACCCAGTACTTC. It is translated as CASSPLGTGRETQYF.

The chain is built from TRBV7-2 and TRBJ2-7; D ambiguous. V was pared by 5 bases and J by 2 bases, with 13 bases between. The CDR3 runs 14 residues. Per the germline V gene, CDR1 is SGHTA and CDR2 is FQGNSA. The CDR3 nucleotides are TGTGCCAGCAGCACTCGTTCTAGTCCCTACGAGCAGTACTTC. Translated, it gives CASSTRSSPYEQYF.

This clone showed up just a few times. The chain carries TRBV11-3 and TRBJ2-7; the D is unclear. V was cut by 4 bases and J by 2 bases, with 12 bases left in between. Per the germline V gene, CDR1 is SGHNT and CDR2 is YENEEA. The CDR3 sequence is 14 residues long. CDR3 nucleotides: TGTGCCAGCAGCTCCTACGGAGAACCCTACGAGCAGTACTTC. This translates into CASSSYGEPYEQYF.

The chain combines TRBV18 with TRBJ1-2; TRBD1 matches at 7 bases. The trim removed 3 bases at V and 5 bases at J, leaving 9 bases unmatched. The CDR3 is 15 amino acids. In germline, CDR1 is KGHSH, CDR2 LQKENI. The DNA for the CDR3 is TGTGCCAGCTCACCCACGTCCGGGACAGAGTATGGCTACACCTTC. This translates into CASSPTSGTEYGYTF. Together with reference TRBV18 and TRBJ1-2, the CDR3 gives the full variable domain: NAGVMQNPRHLVRRRGQEARLRCSPMKGHSHVYWYRQLPEEGLKFMVYLQKENIIDESGMPKERFSAEFPKEGPSILRIQQVVRGDSAAYFCASSPTSGTEYGYTFGSGTRLTVV.

The V call is TRBV27, the J call TRBJ1-2; D gene uncertain. V was clipped by 6 bases and J by 0 bases, with 11 bases between them. The CDR3 spans 14 residues. CDR1 and CDR2 from the germline V gene are MNHEY and SMNVEV (reference sequence). CDR3 loop: CASSIRPANYGYTF. The CDR3 nucleotides read TGTGCCAGCAGCATCCGACCTGCTAACTATGGCTACACCTTC.

The genes are TRBV4-3 and TRBJ1-4; 7 positions agree with TRBD1. CDR3 size: 17 residues. V was clipped by 2 bases and J by 0 bases; unmatched bases: 6. Looked up from germline, CDR1 is LGHNA and CDR2 is YSLEER. In DNA form, the CDR3 reads TGCGCCAGCAGCCAAAACAGGGGTCGGGCAACTAATGAAAAACTGTTTTTT. It is translated as CASSQNRGRATNEKLFF.

V usage is TRBV4-1 and J usage is TRBJ2-7; 7 bases match TRBD2. Germline CDR1 MGHRA, CDR2 YSYEKL. This CDR3 is 15 amino acids long. J gave up 6 bases and V 4 bases, and 12 bases lay outside the gene matches. The CDR3 here is CASSPRTSLAGEQYF. The DNA of the CDR3 is TGCGCCAGCAGCCCGCGGACTAGTTTGGCTGGCGAGCAGTACTTC.

This rearrangement joins TRBV5-1 to TRBJ2-3, with D possibly TRBD2 on 5 matching bases. CDR3 size: 13 residues. Germline CDR1 reads SGHRS; CDR2 reads YFSETQ. Deletions cut 0 bases from V and 4 bases from J, with 6 bases between. The CDR3 spells CASSLAGADTQYF. As DNA, the CDR3 is TGCGCCAGCAGCTTGGCCGGGGCAGATACGCAGTATTTT.

This chain joins TRBV6-5 and TRBJ1-6, with TRBD1 matching over 9 bases. Germline assignment: CDR1 MNHEY and CDR2 SVGAGI. CDR3 length equals 15 residues. With 1 base clipped from V and 7 bases from J, the junction kept 2 bases outside the gene matches. DNA of the CDR3: TGTGCCAGCAGTTACTGGGGGACAGGGAATTCACCCCTCCACTTT. This codes for CASSYWGTGNSPLHF.

The chain employs TRBV4-1 and TRBJ1-1; D is ambiguous. CDR1 MGHRA and CDR2 YSYEKL come from the germline V gene. The V end lost 1 base, the J end lost 8 bases, and 14 bases lay between the germline ends. The CDR3 runs to 14 residues. In nucleotides, the CDR3 is TGCGCCAGCAGCCAAGTATCTCCACAGACCGAAGCTTTCTTT. It yields the protein CASSQVSPQTEAFF.

The V and J genes are TRBV7-9 and TRBJ1-4, with D possibly being TRBD1 (6 bases). V was cut by 1 base and J by 11 bases, with 8 bases left in between. The germline V gene has CDR1 SEHNR and CDR2 FQNEAQ (reference sequence). This CDR3 comprises 12 residues. In nucleotides, the CDR3 is TGTGCCAGCAGCTTAGGGACAGATAAACTGTTTTTT. It codes for CASSLGTDKLFF.